This entry describes one T cell receptor (beta chain). Its antigen is unknown. No much larger clone is present one base from it, and per-base qualities are unavailable. Reading from cysteine to phenylalanine, the CDR3 counts 15 amino acids. Only the CDR3 part of the read is kept: 45 bases, read in frame from the first base. The germline V gene provides CDR1 ENHRY and CDR2 SYGVKD. The germline V end is reduced by 6 bases and the J end by 4 bases; junction bases left unmatched: 9. The data derive from a study of identical twins (dated by TCRdb to the mid-2010s). Notes on the research overall: To test whether fetal clonotypes persist, this study deep-sequenced TCR alpha and beta repertoires from monozygotic twins, from unrelated adults of various ages, and from cord blood. To rule out contamination, replicate twin experiments were performed at different times with different library preparation protocols. Study-wide findings and limitations: Compared with coincidental sharing between unrelated individuals, an excess of low generation-probability sequences was observed among out-of-frame TCR alpha sequences shared between twins. Abundant cord blood beta clonotypes had fewer insertions, young adult naive repertoires showed a similar but weaker trend, and memory repertoires showed no such trend. Out-of-frame TCR alpha sharing in monozygotic twins was systematically underestimated by recombination models, whereas sharing between unrelated individuals was in agreement with the recombination models. Zero-insertion analyses could be partly confounded by invariant T cells such as MAIT and iNKT, though diverse VJ usage argued against such confounding for most clonotypes. Because the same donors could not be followed over many years, the conclusions depended on cross-sectional statistical analysis. In beta out-of-frame sequences, excess twin sharing was weaker, because having fewer shared sequences lowered the signal-to-noise ratio.

Only healthy Caucasian donors were included. Three unrelated non-twin adults were also sequenced: a male aged 18 to 30, a male aged 50 to 60 and a female aged 50 to 60. Using Miltenyi CD45RO+ enrichment and human naive T-cell isolation kits, memory (CD45RO+) and naive T cells were isolated from PBMC. Library preparation used 5' RACE. Sequencing was carried out with an Illumina HiSeq 2000. A universal primer binding site was added through template switching, and the final cDNA carried a unique molecular identifier so that TCR cDNA molecules could be counted accurately. Specific primers in the conserved constant-segment region were used to synthesize first-strand cDNA for the TCR alpha and beta chains. To control for contamination, each cDNA library was double barcoded with a SMART-Mk sample barcode plus Illumina barcodes. TruSeq adapter sequences along with Illumina sample barcodes were introduced in two successive PCR steps. TCR alpha and beta cDNA libraries were sequenced on the Illumina HiSeq platform with custom primers. In the paper's pipeline: Unique molecular identifiers were extracted from raw reads with MiGEC, and CDR3 positions were determined with MiXCR. For each individual, recombination models were inferred using an EM algorithm with the repgenHMM and IGoR tools. Shared clonotypes were analyzed with the tcR package in R, and sharing was normalized by the product of cloneset sizes. Out-of-frame nonproductive sequences were analyzed to study raw recombination free of thymic and clonal selection effects. The public reads were quality trimmed at Q25 with fastp and then assembled into clones with MiXCR by TCRdb, keeping productive beta chains. Rows matching on CDR3 protein sequence are summarized as one entry with the most common DNA and genes. TCRdb, not the original authors, processed these V and J calls. This sample comprises roughly 690,000 distinct CDR3 sequences, approximately 6.1% of them detected only once. The top ten constitute under 2% of the sample.

The chain is assembled from TRBV10-3 and TRBJ1-2, with 9 central nucleotides matching TRBD1. Sequencing input: naive T cells sorted from blood. The cell subset or site tag for this specimen amounts to: cells isolated with a human naive T-cell isolation kit. This TCR was recovered from a man younger than 30 in good health. The DNA is as follows: TGTGCCATCAGCCTCCGGGACAGGGATGTCTATGGCTACACCTTC. Translated, this gives CAISLRDRDVYGYTF.